This section outlines one TCR beta chain sequence together with its context. Germline CDR1 reads SGHTA; CDR2 reads FQGNSA. CDR3 size: 17 residues. V was cut by 4 bases and J by 4 bases, with 22 bases left in between. TCRdb ran MiXCR on the RT-PCR reads and lists one entry per CDR3 protein. The sample includes fewer than 800,000 distinct CDR3 sequences, more than 13% seen only once; the top ten take 3.6%. The source of this sequence is a female donor in good health, serving as a healthy control. The sequencing input was memory CD4+ T cells from blood. This chain joins TRBV7-2 and TRBJ1-2, with D possibly TRBD1 on 6 matching bases. The CDR3 nucleotides are TGTGCCAGCAGCTCCGATCCGTCGGGGGCTGGGGCCTATGGCTACACCTTC. Residues: CASSSDPSGAGAYGYTF.